Listed below are T cell receptor beta chains from one sample, sequenced in a study of Ad26.COV2.S vaccination and SARS-CoV-2 variants. Sequencing was performed with immunoSEQ multiplex PCR; in TCRdb, only in-frame clones are kept and a portion is missing. The sample lists under 500,000 clones, roughly 90% seen once, with around 1.7% in the top ten. Sequenced here: peripheral blood, sampled in a trial of Ad26.COV2.S vaccine versus placebo. The receptors were sampled from a person aged 18 to 65 who received the Ad26.COV2.S COVID-19 vaccine or a placebo. Each CDR3 is given with its conserved first and last residue.

V	J	CDR3
TRBV7-8	TRBJ1-5	CASSSLGTYSNQPQHF
TRBV7-8	TRBJ1-6	CASSLQGSPLHF
TRBV5-4	TRBJ2-3	CASSLGGQGTDTQYF
TRBV19	TRBJ1-5	CASSSRDINQPQHF
TRBV5-6	TRBJ2-7	CASSFISGTLSYEQYF
TRBV19	TRBJ2-2	CASSLRTANTGELFF
TRBV4-1	TRBJ1-2	CASSQEDRVPGYTF
TRBV7-2	TRBJ2-5	CASSPWGLAGAETQYF
TRBV4-3	TRBJ2-7	CASSQDLAGGYEQYF
TRBV5-1	TRBJ2-1	CASSLIGEQFF
TRBV27	TRBJ1-2	CASSLSNRGPSYGYTF
TRBV27	TRBJ1-2	CASRPRTGQPAGYTF
TRBV11-2	TRBJ2-7	CASRRTGLRELLYEQYF
TRBV5-4	TRBJ2-5	CASSLMGLVARETQYF
TRBV5-1	TRBJ2-6	CASSLAVSGANVLTF
TRBV5-5	TRBJ2-7	CASSNRGLTGQYF
TRBV6-2/TRBV6-3	TRBJ2-1	CASSYLAGANEQFF
TRBV6-2/TRBV6-3	TRBJ1-5	CASSFSRDRGHGNQPQHF
TRBV7-9	TRBJ2-7	CASSSNRDTAREQYF
TRBV6-6	TRBJ2-3	CASRPWADTQYF
TRBV18	TRBJ2-7	CASSPRGQGDHEQYF
TRBV11-3	TRBJ2-1	CASSYGGPNNEQFF
TRBV7-2	TRBJ2-1	CASSFTSGLGYNEQFF
TRBV11-2	TRBJ2-7	CASSRDYNTYEQYF
TRBV21-1	TRBJ1-5	CASSKEYRAGRGNQPQHF
TRBV2	TRBJ2-1	CASSPPLSSGPVYNEQFF